The T cell receptor (beta chain) described here comes from a study of blood T cell repertoires in COVID-19 (dated by TCRdb to 2020 to 2022). Context from the whole study: Samples covering the acute and convalescent phases of COVID-19 were provided by collaborators in the United States, Italy and Spain. The repertoires were released in a freely available public database intended as a resource for research on the immune response to SARS-CoV-2. The material from the prospective study consisted of cDNA or gDNA derived from T cells, B-cell-depleted T cells, or PBMCs. The sample metadata nearly always contained a de-identified subject ID, COVID-19 status, age in years and sex. Subjects who had been exposed to COVID-19, were actively infected with it, or had recovered from it provided the deeply sampled blood TCRbeta repertoires that made up the dataset. HLA class I and class II types, where available, came from metadata supplied by the sample provider rather than from assay-based typing. The samples were drawn from two sources: the first 160 participants of the ongoing ImmuneRACE study, and 1,254 subjects contributed by 6 global collaborators.

With respect to this clone: Its antigen remains undetermined. Per-nucleotide qualities are absent, and no much larger clonotype sits a single base away.

Each collaborating institution followed its own protocols to collect whole blood in K2EDTA tubes. Collaborator samples were shipped for TCRbeta analysis as frozen whole blood, isolated PBMCs, or DNA extracted from either sample type. General findings and caveats noted by the study authors: The quantity of clinical and demographic metadata differed by source and by participant and was supplied without curation.

TCRbeta CDR3 regions were amplified from genomic DNA using the immunoSEQ Assay, a bias-controlled multiplex PCR. The paper's data handling went like this. Nucleated cell counts per sample were estimated from amplification of reference gene primers within the assay. To quantify the absolute abundance of each unique TCRbeta CDR3 rearrangement, sequence reads were collapsed and filtered. For each sample, productive Simpson clonality was calculated as the square root of Simpson's diversity index over productive rearrangements. Here the immuneACCESS table is served through TCRdb, limited to in-frame sequences with V and J called. Missing clones are a known gap in these copies; in checked studies unresolved V genes cover under half, and the rest lacks a known reason. From that table come the V and J calls and clone size; the DNA was used to work out D and trimming. The table for this sample lists approximately 170,000 clones; around 82% of them were counted only once. Around 2.4% of the sample is held by the ten biggest clonotypes.

The CDR3 spans 12 residues, from the cysteine through the phenylalanine. The retained sequence is limited to the CDR3, 36 bases, with the frame set at the first base. CDR1 and CDR2, looked up from the germline V gene, are SQVTM and ANQGSEA. From V the trimming removes 7 bases and from J it removes 1 base, while the gene matches leave 4 bases of the junction unaccounted for. The TCR was taken from a human donor with acute or convalescent COVID-19. The donor label of this sample is uncertain. The sample comprised peripheral blood. The sequence joins TRBV29-1 to TRBJ2-7; 7 nucleotides in the junction match TRBD2. The base sequence is TGCAGCGGGCTAGCGGAATCCTACGAGCAGTACTTC. The resulting protein is CSGLAESYEQYF.